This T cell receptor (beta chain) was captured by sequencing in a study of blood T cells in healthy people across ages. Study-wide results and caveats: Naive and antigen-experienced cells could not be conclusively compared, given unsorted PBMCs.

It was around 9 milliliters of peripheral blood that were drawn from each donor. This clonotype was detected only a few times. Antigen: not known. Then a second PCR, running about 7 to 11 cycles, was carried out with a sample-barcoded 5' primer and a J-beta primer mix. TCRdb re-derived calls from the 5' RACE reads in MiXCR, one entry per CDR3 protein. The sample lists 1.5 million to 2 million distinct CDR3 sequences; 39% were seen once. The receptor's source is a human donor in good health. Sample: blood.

CDR3 nucleotide sequence: TGTGCCAGCAGCTCATACAGGGCCAAGAGCGGCTACACCTTC. This encodes CASSSYRAKSGYTF. The chain links TRBV7-2 to TRBJ1-2; TRBD1 is a possible D gene (6 bases). The CDR3 consists of 14 residues. The V gene's germline CDR1 is SGHTA and CDR2 FQGNSA. V lost 4 bases and J 8 bases, leaving 17 bases between the germline ends.